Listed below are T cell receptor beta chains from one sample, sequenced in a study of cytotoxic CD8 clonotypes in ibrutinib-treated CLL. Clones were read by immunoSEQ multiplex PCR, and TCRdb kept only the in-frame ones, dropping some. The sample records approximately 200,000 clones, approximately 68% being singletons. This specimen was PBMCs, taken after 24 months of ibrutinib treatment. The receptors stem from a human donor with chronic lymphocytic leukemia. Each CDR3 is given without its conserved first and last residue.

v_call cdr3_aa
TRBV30 AWSVGTSGNTIY
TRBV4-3 ASSQESWETQY
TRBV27 ASSSLYGVLYNEQF
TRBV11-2 ASSSGRVPAKGTNEKLF
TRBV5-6 ASSYHRVEGYGYT
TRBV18 ASSPQLAGGIDNEQF
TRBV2 ASTGGGGQPQH
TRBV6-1 ASSPRRLRSYEQY
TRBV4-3 ASSQEQLAGALDTQY
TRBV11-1 ASSSGLAAVYEQY
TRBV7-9 ASSSSMGSRTTSNQPQH
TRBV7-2 ASSLDSSNQPQH
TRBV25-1 ASRTDGYEAF
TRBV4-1 ASSQDESSGIGELF
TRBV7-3 ASSSSPPGAAEGLYGYT
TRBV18 ASSPRRFEQPQH
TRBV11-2 ASSSGLAGAGETQY
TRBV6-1 ASSEDEGRQAYEQY
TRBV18 ASSPQQGDNEQY
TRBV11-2 ASSGLRVKRYEQY
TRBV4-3 ASSQVGTSGRDTQY
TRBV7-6 ASSPRPGNYGYT
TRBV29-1 SVLDRDSNQPQH
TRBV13 ASSSSLTETQY
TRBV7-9 ASSQGGQISYEQY
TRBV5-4 ASSLGTSGRAFYNEQF
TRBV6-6 ASSGPDEQY
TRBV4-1 ASSQRAGGQETQY
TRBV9 ASSVRAGSAGELF
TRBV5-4 ASGPRVNEQY
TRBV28 ASSLRTNGYGYT
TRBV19 ASTDVPGSEAF
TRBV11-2 ASSLGRGYEQY